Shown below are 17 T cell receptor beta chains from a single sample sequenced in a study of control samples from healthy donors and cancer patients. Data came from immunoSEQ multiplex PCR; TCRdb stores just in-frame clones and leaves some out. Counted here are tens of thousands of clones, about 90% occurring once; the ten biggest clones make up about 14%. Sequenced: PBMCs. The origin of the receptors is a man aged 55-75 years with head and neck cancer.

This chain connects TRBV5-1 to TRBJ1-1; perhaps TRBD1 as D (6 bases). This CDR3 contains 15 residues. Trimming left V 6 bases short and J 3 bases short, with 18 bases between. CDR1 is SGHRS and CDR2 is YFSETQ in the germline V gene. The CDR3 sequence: CASKIGPGDHTEAFF. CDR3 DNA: TGCGCCAGCAAGATTGGGCCAGGGGATCACACTGAAGCTTTCTTT.

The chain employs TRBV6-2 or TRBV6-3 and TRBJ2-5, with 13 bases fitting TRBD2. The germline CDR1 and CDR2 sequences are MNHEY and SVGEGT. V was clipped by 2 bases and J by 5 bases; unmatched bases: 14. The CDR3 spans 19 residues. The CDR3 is CASSYPQGLAGPTGETQYF. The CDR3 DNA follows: TGTGCCAGCAGTTACCCACAGGGACTAGCGGGGCCAACAGGGGAGACCCAGTACTTC.

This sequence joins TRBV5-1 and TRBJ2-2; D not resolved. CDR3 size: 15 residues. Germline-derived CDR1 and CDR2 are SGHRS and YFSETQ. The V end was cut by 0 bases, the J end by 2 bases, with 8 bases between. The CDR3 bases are TGCGCCAGCAGCTTGGGGCGTATCAACACCGGGGAGCTGTTTTTT. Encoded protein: CASSLGRINTGELFF.

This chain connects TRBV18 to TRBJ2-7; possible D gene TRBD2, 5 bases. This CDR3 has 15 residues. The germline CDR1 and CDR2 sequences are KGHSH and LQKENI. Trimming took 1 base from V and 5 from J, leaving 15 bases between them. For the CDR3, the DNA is TGTGCCAGCTCACCACAAACCGGGGAGATCGACGAGCAGTACTTC. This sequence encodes CASSPQTGEIDEQYF.

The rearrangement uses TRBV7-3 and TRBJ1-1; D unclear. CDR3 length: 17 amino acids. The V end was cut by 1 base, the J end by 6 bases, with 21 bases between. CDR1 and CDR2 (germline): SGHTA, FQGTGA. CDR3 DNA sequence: TGTGCCAGCAGCTTAAGCCGGCAGCACATAGTTCTAGCTGAAGCTTTCTTT. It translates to CASSLSRQHIVLAEAFF.

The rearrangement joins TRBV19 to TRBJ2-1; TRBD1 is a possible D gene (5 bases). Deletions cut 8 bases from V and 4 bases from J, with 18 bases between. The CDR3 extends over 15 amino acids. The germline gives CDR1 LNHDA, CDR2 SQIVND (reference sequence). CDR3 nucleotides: TGTGCCAGTCGATCCCGGGCAGGGTCTTACAATGAGCAGTTCTTC. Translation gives CASRSRAGSYNEQFF. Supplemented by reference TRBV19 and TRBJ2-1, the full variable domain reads DGGITQSPKYLFRKEGQNVTLSCEQNLNHDAMYWYRQDPGQGLRLIYYSQIVNDFQKGDIAEGYSVSREKKESFPLTVTSAQKNPTAFYLCASRSRAGSYNEQFFGPGTRLTVL.

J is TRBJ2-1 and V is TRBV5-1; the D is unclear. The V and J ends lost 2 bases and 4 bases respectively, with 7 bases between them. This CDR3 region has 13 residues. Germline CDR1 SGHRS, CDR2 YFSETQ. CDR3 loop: CASSLFTYNEQFF. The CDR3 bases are TGCGCCAGCAGCTTATTTACTTACAATGAGCAGTTCTTC.

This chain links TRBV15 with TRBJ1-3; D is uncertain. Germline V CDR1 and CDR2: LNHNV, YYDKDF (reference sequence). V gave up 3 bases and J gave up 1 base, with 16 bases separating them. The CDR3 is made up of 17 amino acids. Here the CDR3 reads CATSRRLGISSGNTIYF. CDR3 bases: TGTGCCACCAGCAGGAGGCTGGGCATATCGTCTGGAAACACCATATATTTT.

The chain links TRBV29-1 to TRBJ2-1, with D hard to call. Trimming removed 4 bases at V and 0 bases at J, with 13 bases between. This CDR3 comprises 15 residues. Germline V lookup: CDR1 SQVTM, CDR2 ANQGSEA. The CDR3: CSVGNGARSYNEQFF. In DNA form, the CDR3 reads TGCAGCGTTGGTAACGGCGCCCGCTCCTACAATGAGCAGTTCTTC.

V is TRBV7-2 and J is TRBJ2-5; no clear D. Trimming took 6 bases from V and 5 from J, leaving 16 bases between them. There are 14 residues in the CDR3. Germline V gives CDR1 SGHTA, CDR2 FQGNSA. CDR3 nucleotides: TGTGCCAGCAGACGCGACGGCCTGGTGGAGACCCAGTACTTC. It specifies CASRRDGLVETQYF.

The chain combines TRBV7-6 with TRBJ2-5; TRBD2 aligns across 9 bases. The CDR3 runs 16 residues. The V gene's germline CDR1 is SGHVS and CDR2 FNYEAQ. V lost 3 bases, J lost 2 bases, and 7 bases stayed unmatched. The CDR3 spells CASSLGGLAFQETQYF. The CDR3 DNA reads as TGTGCCAGCAGCTTGGGAGGACTAGCGTTTCAAGAGACCCAGTACTTC.

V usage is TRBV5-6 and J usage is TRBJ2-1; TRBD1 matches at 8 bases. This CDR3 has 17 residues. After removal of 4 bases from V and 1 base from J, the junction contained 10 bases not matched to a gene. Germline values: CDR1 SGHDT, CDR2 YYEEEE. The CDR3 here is CASSMTGQGNSYNEQFF. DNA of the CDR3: TGTGCCAGCAGCATGACCGGACAGGGAAATTCCTACAATGAGCAGTTCTTC.

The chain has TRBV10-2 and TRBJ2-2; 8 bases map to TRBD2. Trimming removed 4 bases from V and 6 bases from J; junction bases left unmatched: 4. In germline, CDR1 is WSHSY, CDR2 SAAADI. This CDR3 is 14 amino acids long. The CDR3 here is CASSVAGRAGELFF. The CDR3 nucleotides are TGCGCCAGCAGTGTAGCGGGAAGGGCCGGGGAGCTGTTTTTT.

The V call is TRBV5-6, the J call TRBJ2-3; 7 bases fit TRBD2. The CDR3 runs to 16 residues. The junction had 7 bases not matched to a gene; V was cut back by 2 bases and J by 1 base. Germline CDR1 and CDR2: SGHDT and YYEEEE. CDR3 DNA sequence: TGTGCCAGCAGCTTTTCCCGGCTAGCGGGCACAGATACGCAGTATTTT. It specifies CASSFSRLAGTDTQYF.

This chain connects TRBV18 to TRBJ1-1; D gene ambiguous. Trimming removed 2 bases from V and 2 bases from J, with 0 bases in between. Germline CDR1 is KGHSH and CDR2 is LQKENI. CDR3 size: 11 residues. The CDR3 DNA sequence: TGTGCCAGCTCACCAAACACTGAAGCTTTCTTT. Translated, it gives CASSPNTEAFF.

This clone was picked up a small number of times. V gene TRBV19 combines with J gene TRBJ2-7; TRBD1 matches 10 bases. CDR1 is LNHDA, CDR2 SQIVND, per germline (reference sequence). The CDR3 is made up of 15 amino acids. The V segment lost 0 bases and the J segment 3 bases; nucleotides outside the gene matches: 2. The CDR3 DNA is TGTGCCAGTAGTATAGACCGGGACAGGGGCTACGAGCAGTACTTC. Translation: CASSIDRDRGYEQYF.

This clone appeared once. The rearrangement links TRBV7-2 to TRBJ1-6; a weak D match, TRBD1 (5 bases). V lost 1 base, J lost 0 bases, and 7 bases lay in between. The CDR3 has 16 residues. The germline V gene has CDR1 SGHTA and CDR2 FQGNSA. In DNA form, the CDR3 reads TGTGCCAGCAGCTTAGGAGGGGACTCCTATAATTCACCCCTCCACTTT. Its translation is CASSLGGDSYNSPLHF.